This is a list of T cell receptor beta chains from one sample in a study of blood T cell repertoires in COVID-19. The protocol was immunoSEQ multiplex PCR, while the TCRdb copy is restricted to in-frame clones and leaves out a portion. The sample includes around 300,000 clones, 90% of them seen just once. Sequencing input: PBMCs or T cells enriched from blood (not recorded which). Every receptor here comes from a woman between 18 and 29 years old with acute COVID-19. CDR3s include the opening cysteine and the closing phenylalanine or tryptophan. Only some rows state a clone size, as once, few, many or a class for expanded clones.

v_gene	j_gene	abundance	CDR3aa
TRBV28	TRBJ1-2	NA	CASSFRPTGRYGYTF
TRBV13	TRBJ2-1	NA	CASSLASGTYNEQFF
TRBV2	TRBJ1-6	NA	CASRGQGANNSPLHF
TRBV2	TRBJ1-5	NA	CASSGGPVEEAQHF
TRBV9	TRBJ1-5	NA	CASSVGLHSNQPQHF
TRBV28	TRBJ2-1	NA	CASSSRTGGLSYLYNEQFF
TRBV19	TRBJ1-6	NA	CASSIRVDSIYSPLHF
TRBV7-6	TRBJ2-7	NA	CASSLEDSTYEQYF
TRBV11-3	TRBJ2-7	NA	CASSLGGQGGEQYF
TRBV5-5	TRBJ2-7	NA	CASSLGQGVGYEQYF
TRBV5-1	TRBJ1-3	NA	CASSSGQGASAGNTIYF
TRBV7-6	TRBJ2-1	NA	CASSGLPPYNEQFF
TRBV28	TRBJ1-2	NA	CASSLERYGYTF
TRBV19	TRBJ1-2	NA	CASSIRESYGYTF
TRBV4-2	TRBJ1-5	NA	CASSQVQGRANQPQHF
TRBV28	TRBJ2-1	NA	CASSLGTSGEQFF
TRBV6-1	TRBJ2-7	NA	CASSAAGTGAGYEQYF
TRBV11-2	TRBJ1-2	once	CASSLGGSPYGYTF
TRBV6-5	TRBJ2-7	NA	CASSNLGLGYEQYF
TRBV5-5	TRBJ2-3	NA	CASSPGGYADTQYF
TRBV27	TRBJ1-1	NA	CASSRRVLLNTEAFF
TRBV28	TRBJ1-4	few	CASSHDRGAEKLFF
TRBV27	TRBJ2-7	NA	CASSLTGVTYEQYF
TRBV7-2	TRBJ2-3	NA	CASSLLLAGGSDTQYF
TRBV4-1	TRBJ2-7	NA	CASSPGTGGTYEQYF
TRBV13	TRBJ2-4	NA	CASSPPRGTKNIQYF
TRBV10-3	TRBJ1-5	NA	CAISESNWKGEFYQPQHF
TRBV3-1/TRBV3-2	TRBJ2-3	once	CASSQRRLAGVDTQYF
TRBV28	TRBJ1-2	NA	CASSSHQTNYGYTF
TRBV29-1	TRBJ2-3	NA	CSGLTGPFTDTQYF
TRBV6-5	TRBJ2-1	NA	CASSYSGLAGAYEQFF
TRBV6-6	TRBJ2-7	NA	CASSYSRTGENEQYF
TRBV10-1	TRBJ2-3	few	CASSVDSTDTQYF
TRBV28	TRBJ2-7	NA	CASSSGTGNEQYF
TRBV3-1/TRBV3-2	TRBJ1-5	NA	CASSQDHRGDQPQHF
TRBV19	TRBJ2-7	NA	CASRWRGTYEQYF